The 17 T cell receptor beta chains given below trace back to one sample, sequenced in a study of Ad26.COV2.S vaccination and SARS-CoV-2 variants. The treatment is: about 20 received Ad26.COV2.S at low or high dose, single or two shots; about 5 received placebo; per-sample allocation not given. Sample collection was performed on day 63 after the first vaccine or placebo injection. Data came from immunoSEQ multiplex PCR; TCRdb stores just in-frame clones and leaves some out. The sample lists about 680,000 clones; 89% were seen once. The material sequenced was peripheral blood, taken in a trial of Ad26.COV2.S vaccine versus placebo. The receptors derive from a person between 18 and 65 years old who received the Ad26.COV2.S COVID-19 vaccine or a placebo.

As DNA, the CDR3 is TGTGCCTGGAGAGACCAGTTCACCGGGGAGCTGTTTTTT. Its protein product is CAWRDQFTGELFF. The gene calls are TRBV30 and TRBJ2-2, with D unclear. Germline CDR1 GTSNPN, CDR2 SVGIG (reference sequence). Deletions cut 3 bases from V and 4 bases from J, with 9 bases between. The CDR3 loop spans 13 amino acids. The variable domain in full, with the rest retrieved from reference TRBV30 and TRBJ2-2, is SQTIHQWPATLVQPVGSPLSLECTVEGTSNPNLYWYRQAAGRGLQLLFYSVGIGQISSEVPQNLSASRPQDRQFILSSKKLLLSDSGFYLCAWRDQFTGELFFGEGSRLTVL.

The gene calls are TRBV19 and TRBJ1-6; D call uncertain. The CDR3 extends over 11 amino acids. CDR1 is LNHDA, CDR2 SQIVND, per germline (reference sequence). The V and J ends lost 8 bases and 9 bases respectively, with 8 bases between them. The CDR3 loop is CASLGGSPLHF. The CDR3 nucleotides read TGTGCCAGTTTAGGTGGTTCACCCCTCCACTTT. Based on the CDR3 plus reference TRBV19 and TRBJ1-6, the full variable domain is DGGITQSPKYLFRKEGQNVTLSCEQNLNHDAMYWYRQDPGQGLRLIYYSQIVNDFQKGDIAEGYSVSREKKESFPLTVTSAQKNPTAFYLCASLGGSPLHFGNGTRLTVT.

The chain carries TRBV3-1 (or the pseudogene TRBV3-2) and TRBJ1-4, with TRBD1 matching 8 bases. Germline V gene sequence: CDR1 LGHDT, CDR2 YNNKEL (reference sequence). Trimming at V came to 2 bases and at J to 7 bases, leaving 6 bases not matched to a gene. This CDR3 has 15 residues. In nucleotides, the CDR3 is TGTGCCAGCAGCCAATGGACAGGGAATAGTGAAAAACTGTTTTTT. It encodes CASSQWTGNSEKLFF.

The rearrangement joins TRBV7-6 to TRBJ2-1; tentative D call: TRBD2 (5 bases). The germline V and J ends were trimmed by 2 bases and 2 bases, with 10 bases remaining between them. The CDR3 spans 15 residues. Per germline, CDR1 SGHVS and CDR2 FNYEAQ. This chain's CDR3 is CASSLRGFPYNEQFF. The CDR3 region has the DNA TGTGCCAGCAGCTTACGCGGGTTCCCCTACAATGAGCAGTTCTTC. Complete variable domain (other parts from reference TRBV7-6 and TRBJ2-1): GAGVSQSPRYKVTKRGQDVALRCDPISGHVSLYWYRQALGQGPEFLTYFNYEAQQDKSGLPNDRFSAERPEGSISTLTIQRTEQRDSAMYRCASSLRGFPYNEQFFGPGTRLTVL.

The V and J genes are TRBV5-1 and TRBJ2-3; D gene unclear. There are 12 residues in the CDR3. The germline V gene encodes CDR1 SGHRS and CDR2 YFSETQ. Deletions cut 5 bases from V and 1 base from J, with 5 bases between. The CDR3 coding sequence is TGCGCCAGCAGAGAGGGCACAGATACGCAGTATTTT. Residues: CASREGTDTQYF.

Notes on this clone: The same CDR3 arises from other DNA sequences in this sample as well. The rearrangement links TRBV12-3 or TRBV12-4 to TRBJ1-1; D ambiguous. V lost 3 bases to trimming and J lost 4 bases, with 9 bases between them. The CDR3 contains 13 residues. CDR3: CASSFMGGTEAFF. The DNA of the CDR3 is TGTGCCAGCAGTTTTATGGGCGGCACTGAAGCTTTCTTT.

The chain uses TRBV7-3 and TRBJ2-3; 8 nucleotides agree with TRBD1. Germline CDR1 reads SGHTA; CDR2 reads FQGTGA. Unmatched junction bases numbered 3, after V lost 3 bases and J lost 4 bases. The CDR3 covers 14 residues. The CDR3 spells CASSFQGAADTQYF. The CDR3 DNA follows: TGTGCCAGCAGCTTCCAGGGGGCTGCAGATACGCAGTATTTT. The full variable domain, its missing parts supplied by reference TRBV7-3 and TRBJ2-3, is GAGVSQTPSNKVTEKGKYVELRCDPISGHTALYWYRQSLGQGPEFLIYFQGTGAADDSGLPNDRFFAVRPEGSVSTLKIQRTERGDSAVYLCASSFQGAADTQYFGPGTRLTVL.

The chain combines TRBV7-2 with TRBJ1-2, with 9 bases identical to TRBD1. V shed 7 bases and J 4 bases; nucleotides not matched to a gene: 7. Germline V gene sequence: CDR1 SGHTA, CDR2 FQGNSA. This CDR3 comprises 14 residues. CDR3 DNA: TGTGCCAGCACCGGGACAGGGAAGAGCTATGGCTACACCTTC. It is translated as CASTGTGKSYGYTF.

V usage is TRBV5-1 and J usage is TRBJ2-2; D unresolved. Trimming took off 5 bases at V and 0 bases at J, with 14 bases between the two ends. The germline CDR1 and CDR2 sequences are SGHRS and YFSETQ. The CDR3 covers 16 residues. CDR3 protein: CASSPEAGTNTGELFF. The DNA for the CDR3 is TGCGCCAGCAGTCCTGAGGCAGGTACGAACACCGGGGAGCTGTTTTTT.

Worth noting for this clone: Sequence at one end of the junction differs from germline and may be a read error. The chain has TRBV5-8 and TRBJ2-1; perhaps TRBD2 as D (5 bases). Germline V gene data show CDR1 as SGHTS and CDR2 as YDEGEE. There are 17 residues in the CDR3. CDR3 sequence reads: CASNLEVRESSYNEQFF. The CDR3 nucleotides read TGTGCCAGCAACTTGGAGGTTCGAGAAAGCTCCTACAATGAGCAGTTCTTC. Full variable domain (remainder filled in from reference TRBV5-8 and TRBJ2-1): EAGVTQSPTHLIKTRGQQATLRCSPISGHTSVYWYQQALGLGLQFLLWYDEGEERNRGNFPPRFSGRQFPNYSSELNVNALELEDSALYLCASNLEVRESSYNEQFFGPGTRLTVL.

The chain's CDR3 is CASSLKFGTGSPGELFF. The CDR3 coding sequence is TGTGCCAGCAGCTTAAAATTCGGGACAGGGAGTCCCGGGGAGCTGTTTTTT. The chain links TRBV11-2 to TRBJ2-2, with 9 bases aligning to TRBD1. The V and J ends lost 2 bases and 6 bases, in that order; junction bases with no gene match: 10. CDR1 is SGHAT and CDR2 is FQNNGV in the germline V gene. The CDR3 sequence is 17 residues long.

The chain joins TRBV29-1 to TRBJ2-1; 9 nucleotides line up with TRBD1. The CDR3 runs 13 residues. Germline-derived CDR1 and CDR2 are SQVTM and ANQGSEA. The trim removed 4 bases at V and 6 bases at J, leaving 4 bases unmatched. This CDR3 reads CSVVTGGGNEQFF. CDR3 in DNA: TGCAGCGTTGTGACAGGGGGTGGCAATGAGCAGTTCTTC.

The chain joins TRBV5-5 to TRBJ1-1, with D maybe TRBD1 (5 bases). From germline, CDR1 is SGHKS and CDR2 YYEKEE (reference sequence). The ends were cut back, 2 bases at V and 1 base at J, with 12 bases in the middle. This CDR3 is 15 amino acids long. DNA for the CDR3: TGTGCCAGCAGCTTAACAGGTGGGGGGAACACTGAAGCTTTCTTT. As protein: CASSLTGGGNTEAFF.

The chain links TRBV5-1 to TRBJ2-5, with D perhaps TRBD2 (6 bases). This CDR3 comprises 14 residues. Trimming took 2 bases from V and 5 from J, leaving 13 bases between them. Germline V CDR1 and CDR2: SGHRS, YFSETQ. The CDR3 DNA reads TGCGCCAGCAGCTTAGGAATGGCGGGGGAGACCCAGTACTTC. This translates into CASSLGMAGETQYF.

The chain recombines TRBV5-1 with TRBJ2-1; D tentatively reads TRBD1 or TRBD2 (5 bases each). The germline V gene has CDR1 SGHRS and CDR2 YFSETQ. The V end lost 4 bases, the J end lost 4 bases, and 15 bases lay between the germline ends. The CDR3 consists of 15 residues. The CDR3 loop reads CASSDLGTEYNEQFF. In DNA, the CDR3 is TGCGCCAGCAGCGACCTCGGGACGGAATACAATGAGCAGTTCTTC.

Details on this clone: Other DNA sequences within the sample encode an identical CDR3. The CDR3 DNA sequence: TGTGCCAGCAGTGGAGACGTCTACGAGCAGTACTTC. Its protein product is CASSGDVYEQYF. V usage is TRBV2 and J usage is TRBJ2-7; D is unresolved. This CDR3 has 12 residues. Germline V CDR1 and CDR2: SNHLY, FYNNEI. Trimming stripped 4 bases from V and 3 bases from J, with 7 bases between. Drawing the rest from reference TRBV2 and TRBJ2-7, the complete variable domain is EPEVTQTPSHQVTQMGQEVILRCVPISNHLYFYWYRQILGQKVEFLVSFYNNEISEKSEIFDDQFSVERPDGSNFTLKIRSTKLEDSAMYFCASSGDVYEQYFGPGTRLTVT.

J is TRBJ2-4 and V is TRBV14; D possibly matches TRBD1 or TRBD2 (6 bases each). Germline lookup yields CDR1 SGHDN and CDR2 FVKESK. This CDR3 spans 16 amino acids. Trimming stripped 1 base from V and 5 bases from J, with 15 bases between. Here the CDR3 reads CASSQGRDKVENIQYF. In DNA form, the CDR3 reads TGTGCCAGCAGCCAAGGGCGGGACAAGGTGGAAAACATTCAGTACTTC.